This TCR beta chain is drawn from a study of cytomegalovirus exposure and HLA in healthy donors. Broader study findings: It was 164 TCR beta chains that were listed as cytomegalovirus-associated. As was reported, the classifier diagnosed cytomegalovirus status with high specificity and sensitivity.

Separation from the roughly 700-subject first cohort characterized the approximately 120-subject validation cohort, to which the donors belonged. Trimming removed 4 bases at V and 7 bases at J, with 11 bases between. The CDR3 extends over 13 amino acids. Germline V gene sequence: CDR1 MDHEN, CDR2 SYDVKM. A remark on this clone: Its antigen remains unknown.

Here immunoSEQ multiplex PCR was the method, and the copy in TCRdb shows in-frame clones only, minus some. The table includes approximately 100,000 clones, around 85% detected once. This receptor was taken from a woman aged 25-40 years in good health and CMV-seronegative. V is TRBV28 and J is TRBJ1-5; possibly TRBD1 for D (6 bases). Specimen: PBMCs. CDR3 region: CASSSLQGQPQHF. The DNA of the CDR3 is TGTGCCAGCAGTTCTCTACAGGGACAGCCCCAGCATTTT.